Below are 6 T cell receptor beta chains sequenced from a single sample in a study of blood T cells in healthy people across ages. Together with a sample-barcoded 5' primer, a J-beta primer mix was included in a second PCR lasting roughly 6 to 12 cycles. One entry per CDR3 protein results from TCRdb running MiXCR on the 5' RACE reads. The sample includes hundreds of thousands of distinct CDR3 sequences, around 28% of them seen just once. The sequenced material came from blood. The receptors derive from a woman of 80 years or more in good health.

This clonotype was counted many times. The chain is built from TRBV20-1 and TRBJ2-3; 10 nucleotides match TRBD2. The J segment lost 1 base and the V segment lost 5 bases, leaving 6 bases of the junction unmatched. Germline CDR1 DFQATT, CDR2 SNEGSKA (reference sequence). The CDR3 loop spans 15 amino acids. The CDR3 sequence is CSAPVAGGRTDTQYF. CDR3 sequence (DNA): TGCAGTGCTCCAGTAGCGGGGGGCCGCACAGATACGCAGTATTTT.

This clonotype was detected only a few times. The rearrangement links TRBV6-2 or TRBV6-3 to TRBJ2-5, with 8 bases that match TRBD1. The closer fit of TRBJ2-7 to the DNA end suggests the J call may be wrong. Looked up from germline, CDR1 is MNHEY and CDR2 is SVGEGT. The CDR3 runs to 14 residues. CDR3 DNA sequence: TGTGCCAGCAGAGCAATCGACAGGGGAGCCGAGCAGTACTTC. It codes for CASRAIDRGAEQYF.

The chain carries TRBV12-3 or TRBV12-4 and TRBJ2-2; TRBD2 matches 7 bases. With V trimmed by 3 bases and J by 7 bases, 5 bases remained unmatched. This CDR3 spans 14 amino acids. CDR3 sequence: CASSFQRGHGELFF. In nucleotides, the CDR3 is TGTGCCAGCAGTTTCCAGCGGGGCCACGGGGAGCTGTTTTTT.

In its sample, this clonotype was seen many times. CDR3 in DNA: TGTGCCAGCAGTTCCTACTATTTGGGCAGGGTGGCAAACTATGGCTACACCTTC. Amino acids: CASSSYYLGRVANYGYTF. The rearrangement links TRBV12-3 or TRBV12-4 to TRBJ1-2; a possible D gene is TRBD1 (5 bases). This CDR3 is 18 amino acids long. V was trimmed by 4 bases and J by 2 bases, leaving 23 bases between them.

The chain carries TRBV7-9 and TRBJ1-2; TRBD1 might be the D (6 bases). CDR1 is SEHNR, CDR2 FQNEAQ, per germline (reference sequence). CDR3 length: 13 amino acids. Trimming took off 2 bases at V and 6 bases at J, with 10 bases between the two ends. CDR3 sequence: CASSLQEGDGYTF. The DNA of the CDR3 is TGTGCCAGCAGCTTACAAGAGGGGGATGGCTACACCTTC.

This clonotype appeared a few times. The rearrangement joins TRBV4-2 to TRBJ2-2; D perhaps matches TRBD2 (6 bases). Germline-derived CDR1 and CDR2 are LGHNA and YNFKEQ. V was cut by 0 bases and J by 1 base, with 15 bases left in between. This CDR3 is built from 18 residues. The chain's CDR3 is CASSQELPRAGNTGELFF. DNA of the CDR3: TGTGCCAGCAGCCAAGAACTACCGCGAGCGGGGAACACCGGGGAGCTGTTTTTT.